The 25 T cell receptor beta chains below were found in one sample sequenced in a study of blood T cell repertoires in COVID-19. The protocol was immunoSEQ multiplex PCR, while the TCRdb copy is restricted to in-frame clones and leaves out a portion. The profile covers around 270,000 clones, with approximately 85% appearing a single time and more than 3.5% taken by the ten largest. Source material: PBMCs or T cells enriched from blood (not recorded which). These receptors all stem from a woman in her 30s who had recovered from COVID-19.

V is TRBV9 and J is TRBJ1-3; 8 positions match TRBD1. Germline assignment: CDR1 SGDLS and CDR2 YYNGEE. The CDR3 is 15 amino acids. The J segment lost 6 bases and the V segment lost 0 bases, leaving 5 bases of the junction unmatched. CDR3 protein: CASSVDTGGTNTIYF. The CDR3 region has the DNA TGTGCCAGCAGCGTAGATACAGGGGGAACAAACACCATATATTTT.

V gene TRBV12-5 combines with J gene TRBJ2-1, with 9 bases lining up with TRBD2. In germline, CDR1 is LGHNT, CDR2 FRNRAP. The junction had 9 bases not matched to a gene; V was cut back by 3 bases and J by 6 bases. There are 16 residues in the CDR3. The CDR3 bases are TGTGCTAGTGGTTTTCCTCTGGGACTAGCTGGCAATGAGCAGTTCTTC. Residues: CASGFPLGLAGNEQFF.

J is TRBJ2-1 and V is TRBV5-1; 9 nucleotides match TRBD2. Germline V gene data show CDR1 as SGHRS and CDR2 as YFSETQ. The CDR3 is 17 residues long. Trimming took 3 bases from V and 9 from J; bases not matched to a gene: 16. For the CDR3, the DNA is TGCGCCAGCAGCTGGCCCCTAGCGGGATCGCCCCCCGCTGAGCAGTTCTTC. Translating gives CASSWPLAGSPPAEQFF.

In nucleotides, the CDR3 is TGTGCCAGCAGCTTACTAATTCGAGTAGCCCAAGAGACCCAGTACTTC. It encodes CASSLLIRVAQETQYF. The chain recombines TRBV7-8 with TRBJ2-5; D is undetermined. CDR1 SGHVS and CDR2 FQNEAQ come from the germline V gene. This CDR3 comprises 16 residues. The ends were cut back, 2 bases at V and 1 base at J, with 14 bases in the middle.

The chain recombines TRBV4-1 with TRBJ2-1, with 7 bases fitting TRBD2. V lost 2 bases and J lost 0; bases outside the gene matches: 1. Per germline, CDR1 MGHRA and CDR2 YSYEKL. The CDR3 runs 15 residues. The CDR3 nucleotides read TGCGCCAGCAGCCAACGGACTAGCTCCTACAATGAGCAGTTCTTC. Protein: CASSQRTSSYNEQFF.

The rearrangement uses TRBV6-1 and TRBJ1-2; possible D gene TRBD1, 5 bases. CDR3 length: 14 residues. Per germline, CDR1 MNHNS and CDR2 SASEGT. The V gene lost 0 bases and the J gene lost 1 base, with 6 bases spanning the gap. The CDR3 bases are TGTGCCAGCAGTGAAGCGGGACTTAACTATGGCTACACCTTC. Encoded protein: CASSEAGLNYGYTF.

The chain has TRBV30 and TRBJ1-1; 9 nucleotides line up with TRBD1. V was pared by 4 bases and J by 4 bases, with 10 bases of the junction left unmatched. There are 15 residues in the CDR3. Germline CDR1 is GTSNPN and CDR2 is SVGIG (reference sequence). CDR3 protein: CAWTPMGQGTTEAFF. The CDR3, as DNA: TGTGCCTGGACCCCGATGGGACAGGGAACCACTGAAGCTTTCTTT.

The chain couples TRBV19 to TRBJ1-2; D might be TRBD1 (6 bases). The CDR3 has 14 residues. Germline V gene sequence: CDR1 LNHDA, CDR2 SQIVND (reference sequence). Trimming removed 4 bases at V and 4 bases at J, with 13 bases between. CDR3 amino acids: CASSTPGQSYGYTF. The CDR3 DNA reads as TGTGCCAGTAGTACCCCCGGACAGAGCTATGGCTACACCTTC.

The V call is TRBV29-1, the J call TRBJ2-2; a possible D gene is TRBD2 (5 bases). The V and J ends lost 5 bases and 4 bases respectively, with 11 bases between them. Germline V gene lookup returns CDR1 SQVTM and CDR2 ANQGSEA. The CDR3 contains 13 residues. The CDR3 spells CSVIPGSTGELFF. As DNA, the CDR3 is TGCAGCGTTATTCCGGGGTCCACCGGGGAGCTGTTTTTT.

The J gene is TRBJ1-2, the V gene TRBV28; perhaps TRBD1 as D (5 bases). V was shortened by 6 bases and J by 6 bases, with 14 bases between the two germline ends. The length of the CDR3 is 13 residues. The germline V gene encodes CDR1 MDHEN and CDR2 SYDVKM. In DNA form, the CDR3 reads TGTGCCAGCAGGCGAGCAGGGACTCATGGCTACACCTTC. Translated: CASRRAGTHGYTF.

The V call is TRBV9, the J call TRBJ1-1; D not resolved. Trimming pared 0 bases from V and 5 bases from J, leaving 14 bases between. The CDR3 is 15 amino acids. CDR1 and CDR2 from the germline V gene are SGDLS and YYNGEE. The CDR3 here is CASSVVGGLSTEAFF. Here the CDR3 DNA reads TGTGCCAGCAGCGTAGTAGGAGGGTTAAGTACTGAAGCTTTCTTT. Drawing the rest from reference TRBV9 and TRBJ1-1, the complete variable domain is DSGVTQTPKHLITATGQRVTLRCSPRSGDLSVYWYQQSLDQGLQFLIQYYNGEERAKGNILERFSAQQFPDLHSELNLSSLELGDSALYFCASSVVGGLSTEAFFGQGTRLTVV.

The genes are TRBV28 and TRBJ1-5; D perhaps matches TRBD1 (5 bases). Germline V CDR1 and CDR2: MDHEN, SYDVKM. The CDR3 has 17 residues. Deletions cut 5 bases from V and 0 bases from J, with 17 bases between. The CDR3 spells CASSRIRTGTSNQPQHF. CDR3 sequence (DNA): TGTGCCAGCAGTCGTATCCGCACAGGAACTAGCAATCAGCCCCAGCATTTT.

The V call is TRBV14, the J call TRBJ1-1; 7 bases align to TRBD1. V gave up 3 bases and J gave up 0 bases; unmatched junction bases: 4. The CDR3 contains 15 residues. CDR1 and CDR2 (germline): SGHDN, FVKESK. For the CDR3, the DNA is TGTGCCAGCAGCCAGACGACAGGGATGAACACTGAAGCTTTCTTT. Protein product: CASSQTTGMNTEAFF.

The chain is built from TRBV11-2 and TRBJ2-7; possible D gene TRBD2, 5 bases. V lost 3 bases and J 0 bases, leaving 12 bases between the germline ends. Germline V gene data show CDR1 as SGHAT and CDR2 as FQNNGV. The CDR3 spans 15 residues. The DNA for the CDR3 is TGTGCCAGCAGCTTCCGACTAAGCGGCTCCTACGAGCAGTACTTC. Translating it yields CASSFRLSGSYEQYF.

The rearrangement joins TRBV28 to TRBJ1-3; no firm D call. The germline gives CDR1 MDHEN, CDR2 SYDVKM. CDR3 size: 19 residues. Between the trimmed V and J ends, which lost 8 bases and 0 bases, there was a span of 26 bases. The CDR3 DNA is TGTGCCAGCGAATGGACGAAGGCTGGAGGGCTCAACTCTGGAAACACCATATATTTT. Translation gives CASEWTKAGGLNSGNTIYF.

The chain employs TRBV27 and TRBJ1-5; tentatively, D is TRBD1 (6 bases). V lost 4 bases and J lost 6, with 13 bases in between. The CDR3 consists of 14 residues. Germline assignment: CDR1 MNHEY and CDR2 SMNVEV (reference sequence). The CDR3 region is CASSSTGWGQPQHF. The CDR3 DNA reads as TGTGCCAGCAGTTCAACAGGGTGGGGTCAGCCCCAGCATTTT.

J is TRBJ1-2 and V is TRBV28; 8 nucleotides agree with TRBD1. The CDR3 has 13 residues. Germline assignment: CDR1 MDHEN and CDR2 SYDVKM. V shed 7 bases, J shed 4 bases, and the junction held 5 bases outside the gene matches. In DNA form, the CDR3 reads TGTGCCAGCATCCCGGACAGGGCCTATGGCTACACCTTC. It is translated as CASIPDRAYGYTF.

The chain recombines TRBV18 with TRBJ2-6; D gene ambiguous. The V end was cut by 1 base, the J end by 0 bases, with 4 bases between. The CDR3 is 15 residues long. Germline values: CDR1 KGHSH, CDR2 LQKENI. CDR3 amino acids: CASSPQRSGANVLTF. The CDR3 coding sequence is TGTGCCAGCTCACCACAGCGCTCTGGGGCCAACGTCCTGACTTTC.

This clone was seen only a few times. V usage is TRBV9 and J usage is TRBJ2-7, with TRBD1 matching 7 bases. The CDR3 is 14 residues long. The germline V gene has CDR1 SGDLS and CDR2 YYNGEE. V was pared by 4 bases and J by 3 bases, with 7 bases of the junction left unmatched. CDR3 sequence reads: CASSPGQQSYEQYF. CDR3 nucleotides: TGTGCCAGCAGCCCGGGACAGCAAAGCTACGAGCAGTACTTC.

This clone was recorded many times. The CDR3 DNA sequence: TGTGCCAGCTTAGGACCAGGGCGCACTGAAGCTTTCTTT. Its translation: CASLGPGRTEAFF. J is TRBJ1-1 and V is TRBV2, with D possibly TRBD1 on 5 matching bases. Germline V gene lookup returns CDR1 SNHLY and CDR2 FYNNEI. Between the trimmed V and J ends, which lost 8 bases and 4 bases, there was a span of 14 bases. This CDR3 is built from 13 residues. Supplemented by reference TRBV2 and TRBJ1-1, the full variable domain reads EPEVTQTPSHQVTQMGQEVILRCVPISNHLYFYWYRQILGQKVEFLVSFYNNEISEKSEIFDDQFSVERPDGSNFTLKIRSTKLEDSAMYFCASLGPGRTEAFFGQGTRLTVV.

The gene calls are TRBV15 and TRBJ1-5, with D hard to call. This CDR3 comprises 18 residues. CDR1 and CDR2 (germline): LNHNV, YYDKDF (reference sequence). Trimming removed 6 bases from V and 0 bases from J, with 21 bases in between. Here the CDR3 reads CATSQEIRVGSSNQPQHF. The DNA for the CDR3 is TGTGCCACCAGTCAAGAGATACGCGTCGGGAGTAGCAATCAGCCCCAGCATTTT.

V and J are TRBV5-1 and TRBJ2-2, with a weak D call TRBD2 (6 bases). V lost 4 bases, J lost 7 bases, and 20 bases lay in between. Germline CDR1 and CDR2: SGHRS and YFSETQ. The CDR3 is 16 amino acids. The CDR3, as DNA: TGCGCCAGCAGCCTGACAGCGGGCCGCGGTGACGGGGAGCTGTTTTTT. Protein sequence: CASSLTAGRGDGELFF.

The chain recombines TRBV15 with TRBJ1-1; D unresolved. CDR3 length: 14 residues. Trimming removed 1 base from V and 0 bases from J, with 6 bases in between. From germline, CDR1 is LNHNV and CDR2 YYDKDF (reference sequence). The CDR3 bases are TGTGCCACCAGCAGAGCGAGGGTGAACACTGAAGCTTTCTTT. Its translation: CATSRARVNTEAFF. The complete variable domain, with remaining parts taken from reference TRBV15 and TRBJ1-1, reads DAMVIQNPRYQVTQFGKPVTLSCSQTLNHNVMYWYQQKSSQAPKLLFHYYDKDFNNEADTPDNFQSRRPNTSFCFLDIRSPGLGDTAMYLCATSRARVNTEAFFGQGTRLTVV.

The chain combines TRBV3-1 (or the pseudogene TRBV3-2) with TRBJ2-1, with no clear D. Germline V lookup: CDR1 LGHDT, CDR2 YNNKEL (reference sequence). The CDR3 runs 12 residues. The V and J ends lost 2 bases and 7 bases respectively, with 6 bases between them. As DNA, the CDR3 is TGTGCCAGCAGCCAACTTCGTAATGAGCAGTTCTTC. Translation: CASSQLRNEQFF.

The V gene is TRBV11-2, the J gene TRBJ1-5; D is undetermined. Trimming stripped 3 bases from V and 4 bases from J, with 13 bases between. The CDR3 loop spans 15 amino acids. Germline V CDR1 and CDR2: SGHAT, FQNNGV. The chain's CDR3 is CASSLDGRPNQPQHF. As DNA, the CDR3 is TGTGCCAGCAGCTTGGACGGGAGACCTAATCAGCCCCAGCATTTT. Full variable domain (rest looked up from reference TRBV11-2 and TRBJ1-5): EAGVAQSPRYKIIEKRQSVAFWCNPISGHATLYWYQQILGQGPKLLIQFQNNGVVDDSQLPKDRFSAERLKGVDSTLKIQPAKLEDSAVYLCASSLDGRPNQPQHFGDGTRLSIL.